The following is a TCR beta chain sequence with its context. CDR1 and CDR2 from the germline V gene are ENHRY and SYGVKD. Trimming removed 3 bases from V and 10 bases from J, with 10 bases in between. There are 13 residues in the CDR3. The data belong to a study of T cell repertoires in cytomegalovirus infection. One entry per CDR3 protein results from TCRdb running MiXCR on the reads. The sample lists over 150,000 distinct CDR3 sequences, roughly 14% occurring once. The chain has TRBV10-3 and TRBJ1-6; tentatively, D is TRBD1 (5 bases). The clonotype was recovered from a human donor in good health (CMV status not recorded). Some clones in this sample may be carry-over from other donors' samples. Sequencing used PBMCs. The CDR3 here is CAISDRVDSPLHF. The DNA for the CDR3 is TGTGCCATCAGTGACAGGGTTGACTCACCCCTCCACTTT.